This TCR beta chain stems from a study of shared clonotypes between healthy human individuals (dated by TCRdb to 2018 to 2021). Concerning the study at large: The cohort included a few men and two women between 18 and 49 years of age. For each donor, three plates each were used for CD4 naive and CD4 memory, two plates were used for CD8 naive, and one plate was used for CD8 memory. To estimate repertoire size and how much clonotype sharing occurs between individuals, the study deeply sequenced the blood TCR repertoires of roughly 5 healthy adults. To increase sequencing depth and limit assay-specific biases, different laboratories used diverse techniques to prepare libraries and sequence TCR repertoires. Between about 0.85 and 9.5 billion PBMCs per donor were obtained by leukapheresis.

Healthy HIV-negative adults with no recently reported acute infections or vaccinations were included as donors. Every donor was a Caucasian adult residing in Nashville, Tennessee, USA. CD8 memory samples were composed of magnetically selected CD45RO+ cells combined with CCR7-negative CD45RA+ effector memory (TemRA) cells. Blood was collected by leukapheresis, and PBMCs were isolated by Ficoll-Histopaque density gradient centrifugation and then cryopreserved in liquid nitrogen vapor phase. Analytical flow cytometry was used to check the purity and quantity of every magnetically sorted T cell population. Genomic DNA was isolated from each sorted fraction and quantified by UV absorbance on a Nanodrop 2000c. Including cysteine and phenylalanine, the CDR3 has 15 amino acids. Only the CDR3 part of the read is kept: 45 bases, read in frame from the first base. The germline V gene (reference sequence) sets CDR1 to LNHDA and CDR2 to SQIVND. V sheds 5 bases and J sheds 0 bases, leaving 13 bases between their ends.

Using the deep immunoSEQ assay, TCR CDR3 regions were amplified from genomic DNA by multiplex PCR. Extracted genomic DNA from each cell subset was spread evenly across all wells of several immunoSEQ 96-well plates, with each plate serving as a replicate. For sorted subsets, roughly 190 ng of genomic DNA, equivalent to 25,000 to 35,000 T cell genomes, went into each replicate PCR. Purified libraries were measured with a Qubit 3.0 fluorometer, size-checked on a Bioanalyzer 2100, and measured again with the KAPA Library Quantification kit. Each immunoSEQ 96-well plate was sequenced on its own single-read 150-cycle Illumina NextSeq 550 flow cell. As for how the authors treated the data: The immunoSEQ output contained only junctional sequences without quality scores, so filtering could not match that applied to full-length reads. To assign V/J genes and CDR3, sequences were annotated against IMGT germline references using PyIR, a Python wrapper for IgBLAST v1.9. Any read was removed if the V/J assignment was weak (E-value above 1e-6), the CDR3 was missing, or the read contained stop codons, out-of-frame junctions, or ambiguous translated residues. V3J clonotypes were defined as sequences sharing an identical inferred V gene, J gene, and CDR3 amino acid sequence. To compute the percentage overlap between repertoires, the number of shared unique clonotypes was divided by the size of the smaller repertoire. Richness of each repertoire was evaluated using RTK rarefaction, the Chao1 estimator, and Recon v2.1 estimates of unobserved clonotypes. For all TCRbeta clonotypes obtained by the gDNA method from a handful of donors, generation probabilities were computed with OLGA. TCRdb stores this immuneACCESS table with in-frame sequences only. Part of the clones is absent; in the studies checked, under half of the shortfall reflects unresolved V genes, and no reason is known for the rest. V, J and clone size are those of that table, while D and trimming were read from the DNA. The sample profile shows roughly 700,000 clones; around 91% of them were found once. 34% of the sample rests with the top ten.

Broader findings and caveats from the paper: The genetic and exposure-history diversity represented was limited by the small number of donors. Compared with non-shared clonotypes, the clonotypes found in all four sorted-subset donors had higher generation probabilities. Pairwise subsampling led to the expectation that sequencing depth would affect the degree of clonotype sharing among donors. Even with the large sequencing depth, rarefaction of the sorted-subset datasets indicated that sequencing was incomplete. Sampling was limited to blood, and TCR repertoires in tissue likely differ from TCR repertoires in blood. Sharing across several donors was observed for roughly 5.4% of naive CD4, about 3.2% of naive CD8, 2% to 2.5% of memory CD4, and roughly 0.4% of memory CD8 clonotypes. Naive subsets generally had larger estimated clonotype richness than memory subsets did.

A word on this clone: The antigen this receptor binds is unknown. Base qualities are not at hand, and no much larger clone is one base apart.

Sequencing was carried out using memory CD8+ T cells from PBMCs. The meaning of the sample's cell subset or site label: CD45RO+ cells pooled with CCR7-negative TemRA cells. The receptor was isolated from a man aged 18 to 35 in good health. Some clones in this sample may be carry-over from other donors' samples. The receptor chain draws on TRBV19 and TRBJ1-1, and possibly TRBD1, on 6 matching bases. The DNA sequence is given as TGTGCCAGTAGTTCTGGACAGCTTATGAACACTGAAGCTTTCTTT. It is translated as CASSSGQLMNTEAFF.